The entry that follows covers one T cell receptor (beta chain) sequence. This clone was observed a single time. Its antigen specificity is not known. There are no base qualities to consult, and no much larger clone falls within one base. Participants in the prospective study were enrolled through a virtual design, were aged roughly 18 to 100 years, and lived in roughly 26 United States geographic areas. To assign participants to cohorts, the prospective study relied on clinical history that participants themselves reported in a screening survey and a study questionnaire. Recovered participants in ImmuneRACE Cohort 3 were defined as having two consecutive negative NP/OP PCR tests, clearance from a healthcare professional, or resolution of symptoms. In the prospective study, mobile phlebotomists collected whole blood, serum and a nasopharyngeal or oropharyngeal swab from each participant. Prospective study participants could optionally give additional blood draws and questionnaires over an approximately 2-month period. Before DNA extraction, blood samples from the prospective study were shipped at room temperature or frozen.

The data derive from a study of blood T cell repertoires in COVID-19 (dated by TCRdb to between 2020 and 2021). Background for the entire study: The collaborator samples originated in the United States, Italy and Spain and spanned the acute and convalescent phases of COVID-19. A de-identified subject ID, COVID-19 status, age in years and sex were almost always included in the sample metadata. The prospective study material was composed of cDNA or gDNA derived from T cells, B-cell-depleted T cells, or PBMCs. The repertoires were made available in a free public database intended to serve as a resource for research on the immune response to SARS-CoV-2. HLA class I and class II types, where available, came from metadata supplied by the sample provider rather than from assay-based typing. The samples were drawn from two sources: the first 160 participants of the ongoing ImmuneRACE study, and about 1,300 subjects contributed by 6 global collaborators. Subjects who had been exposed to COVID-19, were actively infected with it, or had recovered from it provided the deeply sampled blood TCRbeta repertoires that made up the dataset.

Here is what the overall study found, with its caveats: Clinical and demographic metadata were provided uncurated, with the amount varying by source and participant.

The immunoSEQ Assay, a bias-controlled multiplex PCR, was used to amplify TCRbeta CDR3 regions from genomic DNA. Per the original workflow: The number of nucleated cells in each sample was estimated by amplification of reference gene primers within the assay. To quantify the absolute abundance of each unique TCRbeta CDR3 rearrangement, sequence reads were collapsed and filtered. Productive Simpson clonality was computed per sample as the square root of Simpson's diversity index over productive rearrangements. This immuneACCESS table, as held by TCRdb, lists in-frame sequences with V and J called but not all clones. Of the missing ones, under half trace to an unresolved V gene in checked studies; the others have no known cause. V, J and clone size derive from that table, while D and trimming were established from the DNA sequence. This sample lists fewer than 400,000 clones; 75% to 90% were detected once. Roughly 5.3% of the sample goes to the ten largest clones.

V loses 0 bases of germline sequence and J loses 5 bases, and the interval between the two ends is 10 bases. Per the germline V gene (reference sequence), SEHNR is the CDR1 and FQNEAQ is the CDR2. The CDR3 has 14 amino acids, counting the end cysteine and phenylalanine. Just CDR3 DNA is preserved here, 42 bases in frame from base 1. The origin of this receptor is a man aged 55 to 70 who had recovered from COVID-19. Sequencing input: PBMCs or T cells enriched from blood (not recorded which). The chain joins TRBV7-9 to TRBJ2-5, with the D segment identity uncertain. The CDR3 in this case is CASSLARPLETQYF. The bases read TGTGCCAGCAGCTTAGCCAGGCCACTGGAGACCCAGTACTTC.